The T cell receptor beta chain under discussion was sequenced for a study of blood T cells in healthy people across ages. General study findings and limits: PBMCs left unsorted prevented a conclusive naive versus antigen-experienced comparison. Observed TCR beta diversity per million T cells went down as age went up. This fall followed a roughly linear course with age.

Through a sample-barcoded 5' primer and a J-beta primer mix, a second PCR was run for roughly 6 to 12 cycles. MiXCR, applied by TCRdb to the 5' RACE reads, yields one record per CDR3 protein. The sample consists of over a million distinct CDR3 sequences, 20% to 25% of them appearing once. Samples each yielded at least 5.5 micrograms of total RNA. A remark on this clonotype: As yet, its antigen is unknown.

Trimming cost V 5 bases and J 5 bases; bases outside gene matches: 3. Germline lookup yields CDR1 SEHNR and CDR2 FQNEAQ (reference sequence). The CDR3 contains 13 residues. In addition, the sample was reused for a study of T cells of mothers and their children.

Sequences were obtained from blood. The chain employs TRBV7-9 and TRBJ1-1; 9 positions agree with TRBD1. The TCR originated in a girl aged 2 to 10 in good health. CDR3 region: CASSIGTGTEAFF. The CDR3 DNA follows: TGTGCCAGCAGCATAGGGACAGGGACTGAAGCTTTCTTT.